The 32 T cell receptor beta chains in this list originate from one sample, sequenced in a study of CD8 T cells in ankylosing spondylitis. These receptors have no known antigen. A single record per CDR3 protein comes from TCRdb applying MiXCR to the 5' RACE reads. The sample yields 200,000 to 250,000 distinct CDR3 sequences, approximately 7.3% seen once. Regarding the study as a whole: A TCR beta motif of several highly homologous variants seemed to mark ankylosing spondylitis blood.

The material sequenced was blood, either unsorted or a sorted T cell fraction (not recorded which). These receptors were collected from a male donor with ankylosing spondylitis.

This clonotype was seen repeatedly, ten times or more. J is TRBJ1-1 and V is TRBV27; perhaps TRBD1 as D (5 bases). Germline V gives CDR1 MNHEY, CDR2 SMNVEV (reference sequence). V was trimmed by 6 bases and J by 2 bases, leaving 16 bases between them. The CDR3 is 15 residues long. CDR3 in amino acids: CASRAKIQGNTEAFF. Here the CDR3 DNA reads TGTGCCAGCAGGGCCAAGATCCAGGGTAACACTGAAGCTTTCTTT.

This clonotype appeared many times. This rearrangement joins TRBV19 to TRBJ2-1; no definite D call. CDR3 length equals 13 residues. Germline assignment: CDR1 LNHDA and CDR2 SQIVND (reference sequence). Trimming pared 4 bases from V and 5 bases from J, leaving 9 bases between. The CDR3 here is CASSKRLHNEQFF. Here the CDR3 DNA reads TGTGCCAGTAGTAAACGGCTTCACAATGAGCAGTTCTTC.

The genes are TRBV27 and TRBJ2-7; the match to TRBD1 covers 8 bases. The J segment lost 6 bases and the V segment lost 5 bases, leaving 3 bases of the junction unmatched. Germline loops: CDR1 MNHEY, CDR2 SMNVEV (reference sequence). The CDR3 contains 12 residues. The CDR3 spells CASSGTGSEQYF. DNA for the CDR3: TGTGCCAGCAGTGGGACAGGCTCCGAGCAGTACTTC.

The chain recombines TRBV6-2 or TRBV6-3 with TRBJ2-1; unclear D gene. This CDR3 region has 15 residues. Trimming removed 2 bases from V and 0 bases from J, with 8 bases in between. CDR1 and CDR2 from the germline V gene are MNHEY and SVGEGT. CDR3 sequence (DNA): TGTGCCAGCAGTTACGCCCGTAGCTCCTACAATGAGCAGTTCTTC. Protein sequence: CASSYARSSYNEQFF.

This clonotype showed up just a few times. The genes are TRBV20-1 and TRBJ2-7, with D possibly being TRBD1 (7 bases). Germline V CDR1 and CDR2: DFQATT, SNEGSKA (reference sequence). With 6 bases removed from V and 8 bases from J, the gap between germline ends came to 20 bases. The CDR3 is 13 residues long. The CDR3 DNA sequence: TGCAGTGCCCGTGCCAGGGGGGCTACGAAGCAGTACTTC. Translating it yields CSARARGATKQYF.

This clonotype has at least ten counts. The genes are TRBV10-1 and TRBJ2-5; no clear D gene. V was shortened by 2 bases and J by 2 bases, with 15 bases between the two germline ends. CDR1 WNHNN and CDR2 SYGVQD come from the germline V gene (reference sequence). This CDR3 comprises 16 residues. This CDR3 reads CASSEGVWQTQETQYF. The CDR3 region has the DNA TGCGCCAGCAGTGAGGGAGTTTGGCAGACACAAGAGACCCAGTACTTC.

This clonotype showed up many times. The J gene is TRBJ1-2, the V gene TRBV5-5; D gene unclear. The V gene's germline CDR1 is SGHKS and CDR2 YYEKEE (reference sequence). V was clipped by 0 bases and J by 4 bases, with 7 bases between them. CDR3 length: 13 residues. The CDR3 here is CASSLGHPYGYTF. The DNA for the CDR3 is TGTGCCAGCAGCTTGGGACACCCCTATGGCTACACCTTC.

This clonotype occurred many times. The chain has TRBV4-3 and TRBJ2-1, with D maybe TRBD2 (6 bases). V lost 1 base to trimming and J lost 0 bases, with 10 bases between them. The CDR3 contains 16 residues. Per germline, CDR1 LGHNA and CDR2 YSLEER. CDR3 sequence reads: CASSQATGSSYNEQFF. The CDR3 region has the DNA TGCGCCAGCAGCCAAGCCACCGGGAGCTCCTACAATGAGCAGTTCTTC.

The table lists this clonotype with many counts. The CDR3 coding sequence is TGTGCCAGCAGCTACGTCAAACCGGCGGGACTAGCCCCGGATACGCAGTATTTT. As protein: CASSYVKPAGLAPDTQYF. The rearrangement joins TRBV11-1 to TRBJ2-3; 9 bases match TRBD2. There are 18 residues in the CDR3. CDR1 is SGHAT, CDR2 FQDESV, per germline (reference sequence). V shed 4 bases and J 6 bases; nucleotides not matched to a gene: 17.

This clonotype was counted at least ten times. V usage is TRBV7-9 and J usage is TRBJ2-7, with 8 bases aligning to TRBD1. Germline lookup yields CDR1 SEHNR and CDR2 FQNEAQ (reference sequence). The CDR3 runs to 16 residues. V lost 5 bases to trimming and J lost 3 bases; unmatched junction nucleotides: 12. For the CDR3, the DNA is TGTGCCAGCAGCCGGGTAACCGTCGACAGGGGCTACGAGCAGTACTTC. This codes for CASSRVTVDRGYEQYF.

This clonotype was recorded at least ten times. The V and J genes are TRBV6-1 and TRBJ2-4, with no clear D. This CDR3 region has 8 residues. V lost 11 bases to trimming and J lost 7 bases, with 3 bases between them. Germline lookup yields CDR1 MNHNS and CDR2 SASEGT. CDR3 in amino acids: CADNIQYF. For the CDR3, the DNA is TGTGCCGATAACATTCAGTACTTC.

The chain uses TRBV20-1 and TRBJ2-2, with 12 nucleotides matching TRBD2. Germline assignment: CDR1 DFQATT and CDR2 SNEGSKA (reference sequence). The CDR3 has 14 amino acids. Unmatched junction bases numbered 3, after V lost 3 bases and J lost 7 bases. DNA for the CDR3: TGCAGTGCTAGGACTAGCGGGGGTATCGGGGAGCTGTTTTTT. This sequence encodes CSARTSGGIGELFF.

In this sample, this clonotype turned up many times. The chain couples TRBV27 to TRBJ2-7; the match to TRBD2 covers 11 bases. Germline values: CDR1 MNHEY, CDR2 SMNVEV (reference sequence). The CDR3 has 12 amino acids. Losses at the gene ends were 6 bases for V and 5 bases for J; bases not matched to a gene: 0. Here the CDR3 DNA reads TGTGCCAGCAGGACTAGCGGGAACGAGCAGTACTTC. This encodes CASRTSGNEQYF.

The V gene is TRBV7-9, the J gene TRBJ2-1; 8 nucleotides line up with TRBD2. J was trimmed by 2 bases and V by 6 bases; bases with no gene match: 12. Germline CDR1 reads SEHNR; CDR2 reads FQNEAQ (reference sequence). The CDR3 sequence is 17 residues long. For the CDR3, the DNA is TGTGCCAGCAGTCCCCCTTTCCAGCGGGAGACCTACAATGAGCAGTTCTTC. It codes for CASSPPFQRETYNEQFF.

V and J are TRBV7-8 and TRBJ2-3; 10 bases fit TRBD1. Germline V gives CDR1 SGHVS, CDR2 FQNEAQ. The CDR3 runs to 16 residues. V gave up 5 bases and J gave up 6 bases; unmatched junction bases: 11. CDR3 nucleotides: TGTGCCAGCAGCAAATGGGGACAGGGGATAGCGGATACGCAGTATTTT. Translation: CASSKWGQGIADTQYF.

This clonotype was recorded many times. The chain couples TRBV14 to TRBJ1-2; no firm D call. Trimming stripped 3 bases from V and 6 bases from J, with 17 bases between. The CDR3 loop spans 15 amino acids. Germline CDR1 SGHDN, CDR2 FVKESK. Here the CDR3 reads CASSHAGVALDGYTF. Written as DNA, the CDR3 is TGTGCCAGCAGCCACGCAGGAGTCGCGCTGGATGGCTACACCTTC.

This clonotype was detected many times. V usage is TRBV7-9 and J usage is TRBJ2-7; D is tentatively TRBD1 or TRBD2 (5 bases each). In germline, CDR1 is SEHNR, CDR2 FQNEAQ (reference sequence). The CDR3 has 16 residues. V dropped 5 bases and J dropped 3 bases, with 20 bases sitting between them. CDR3 DNA: TGTGCCAGCAGCCCACCGACCGGGACGGAATACTACGAGCAGTACTTC. Translated, it gives CASSPPTGTEYYEQYF. Full variable domain (remainder filled in from reference TRBV7-9 and TRBJ2-7): DTGVSQNPRHKITKRGQNVTFRCDPISEHNRLYWYRQTLGQGPEFLTYFQNEAQLEKSRLLSDRFSAERPKGSFSTLEIQRTEQGDSAMYLCASSPPTGTEYYEQYFGPGTRLTVT.

The sample holds many counts of this clonotype. The chain combines TRBV9 with TRBJ2-7, with D possibly matching TRBD1 (6 bases). Germline V gene data show CDR1 as SGDLS and CDR2 as YYNGEE. The V and J ends lost 4 bases and 0 bases respectively, with 14 bases between them. The CDR3 runs 15 residues. The CDR3 spells CASSLSPGDSYEQYF. In DNA, the CDR3 is TGTGCCAGCAGCCTAAGCCCAGGGGACTCCTACGAGCAGTACTTC.

The sample holds many counts of this clonotype. The V and J genes are TRBV4-3 and TRBJ2-3; 10 bases match TRBD1. V was pared by 4 bases and J by 5 bases, with 6 bases of the junction left unmatched. Per germline, CDR1 LGHNA and CDR2 YSLEER. The CDR3 runs to 15 residues. CDR3 protein: CASSPGTGVGDTQYF. The CDR3 nucleotides are TGCGCCAGCAGCCCCGGGACAGGGGTGGGAGATACGCAGTATTTT.

This clonotype was recorded many times. This rearrangement joins TRBV11-2 to TRBJ2-3, with 8 bases lining up with TRBD2. The J segment lost 5 bases and the V segment lost 5 bases, leaving 15 bases of the junction unmatched. The CDR3 contains 17 residues. Germline V lookup: CDR1 SGHAT, CDR2 FQNNGV. The CDR3: CASSPPRGSGTRDTQYF. CDR3 in DNA: TGTGCCAGCAGCCCTCCGAGGGGTAGCGGGACTAGAGATACGCAGTATTTT. The variable domain in full, with the rest retrieved from reference TRBV11-2 and TRBJ2-3, is EAGVAQSPRYKIIEKRQSVAFWCNPISGHATLYWYQQILGQGPKLLIQFQNNGVVDDSQLPKDRFSAERLKGVDSTLKIQPAKLEDSAVYLCASSPPRGSGTRDTQYFGPGTRLTVL.

This clonotype was counted many times. The gene calls are TRBV7-9 and TRBJ1-6; unclear D gene. CDR1 and CDR2 (germline): SEHNR, FQNEAQ (reference sequence). The CDR3 totals 16 residues. The V gene lost 5 bases and the J gene lost 0 bases, with 11 bases spanning the gap. CDR3 loop: CASSAGISSYNSPLHF. The CDR3 DNA is TGTGCCAGCAGCGCCGGAATTAGCTCCTATAATTCACCCCTCCACTTT.

This clonotype has at least ten counts. The chain links TRBV14 to TRBJ2-3; possible D gene TRBD2, 5 bases. The V gene's germline CDR1 is SGHDN and CDR2 FVKESK. With 1 base removed from V and 6 bases from J, the gap between germline ends came to 5 bases. This CDR3 has 12 amino acids. The chain's CDR3 is CASSQGEDTQYF. Written as DNA, the CDR3 is TGTGCCAGCAGCCAAGGGGAGGATACGCAGTATTTT.

This clonotype came up many times. V and J are TRBV4-3 and TRBJ1-6; D possibly corresponds to TRBD1 (5 bases). The ends were cut back, 4 bases at V and 7 bases at J, with 11 bases in the middle. The CDR3 runs 14 residues. Germline values: CDR1 LGHNA, CDR2 YSLEER. The CDR3 DNA follows: TGCGCCAGCAGCCCGCGACAGACCAATTCACCCCTCCACTTT. Protein sequence: CASSPRQTNSPLHF.

This clonotype was picked up a small number of times. J is TRBJ2-7 and V is TRBV9; the D is unclear. Deletions cut 2 bases from V and 1 base from J, with 7 bases between. CDR3 length: 13 amino acids. Germline V gives CDR1 SGDLS, CDR2 YYNGEE. The CDR3 region has the DNA TGTGCCAGCAGCGTTGTCCCTTCCTACGAGCAGTACTTC. Translation gives CASSVVPSYEQYF. Looking up the rest from reference TRBV9 and TRBJ2-7 gives the full variable domain: DSGVTQTPKHLITATGQRVTLRCSPRSGDLSVYWYQQSLDQGLQFLIQYYNGEERAKGNILERFSAQQFPDLHSELNLSSLELGDSALYFCASSVVPSYEQYFGPGTRLTVT.

This clonotype was seen many times. The rearrangement joins TRBV4-3 to TRBJ2-7; the D is unclear. The V end lost 0 bases, the J end lost 4 bases, and 10 bases lay between the germline ends. The CDR3 runs 14 residues. CDR1 and CDR2 (germline): LGHNA, YSLEER. CDR3 DNA sequence: TGCGCCAGCAGCCAAGAAATTGAGGCATACGAGCAGTACTTC. Translation: CASSQEIEAYEQYF.

The chain combines TRBV10-2 with TRBJ2-3; maybe TRBD2 (5 bases). Per germline, CDR1 WSHSY and CDR2 SAAADI. The germline V and J ends were trimmed by 9 bases and 1 base, with 11 bases remaining between them. The CDR3 spans 13 residues. The CDR3 DNA is TGCGCCAGGAGTCTCGGGGGCACAGATACGCAGTATTTT. Amino acid sequence: CARSLGGTDTQYF.

CDR3 loop: CASSLAERYEQFF. For the CDR3, the DNA is TGTGCCAGCAGCTTAGCCGAACGGTATGAGCAGTTCTTC. The chain links TRBV7-6 to TRBJ2-1; D ambiguous. The V and J ends lost 0 bases and 8 bases respectively, with 8 bases between them. The CDR3 spans 13 residues. Germline V gene data show CDR1 as SGHVS and CDR2 as FNYEAQ.

This clonotype was picked up many times. The genes are TRBV27 and TRBJ2-1; TRBD2 matches 10 bases. Germline V gene lookup returns CDR1 MNHEY and CDR2 SMNVEV (reference sequence). There are 15 residues in the CDR3. Losses at the gene ends were 4 bases for V and 6 bases for J; bases not matched to a gene: 6. This chain's CDR3 is CASSSLAGVVNEQFF. The CDR3 DNA is TGTGCCAGCAGTTCGCTAGCGGGAGTAGTCAATGAGCAGTTCTTC.

This clonotype was recorded at least ten times. This rearrangement joins TRBV7-9 to TRBJ2-7; D may be TRBD1 (6 bases). The CDR3 is 15 amino acids. With 5 bases removed from V and 1 base from J, the gap between germline ends came to 15 bases. CDR1 and CDR2 (germline): SEHNR, FQNEAQ (reference sequence). CDR3 coding DNA: TGTGCCAGCAGCCCGGGGACACCTATTTCCTACGAGCAGTACTTC. This gives the protein CASSPGTPISYEQYF.

In its sample, this clonotype was seen many times. The V call is TRBV12-5, the J call TRBJ2-5; D is possibly TRBD2 (5 bases). Per the germline V gene, CDR1 is LGHNT and CDR2 is FRNRAP. Deletions cut 0 bases from V and 2 bases from J, with 19 bases between. This CDR3 comprises 18 residues. DNA for the CDR3: TGTGCTAGTGGTTTGGTACTCTTCTCTCCCGGGAAACAAGAGACCCAGTACTTC. As protein: CASGLVLFSPGKQETQYF. Full variable domain (missing parts from reference TRBV12-5 and TRBJ2-5): DARVTQTPRHKVTEMGQEVTMRCQPILGHNTVFWYRQTMMQGLELLAYFRNRAPLDDSGMPKDRFSAEMPDATLATLKIQPSEPRDSAVYFCASGLVLFSPGKQETQYFGPGTRLLVL.

CDR3 DNA: TGTGCTAGTGGGGCGGGGGGGCGTGAGCAGTTCTTC. Encoded protein: CASGAGGREQFF. The V call is TRBV12-5, the J call TRBJ2-1, with 9 positions matching TRBD2. CDR1 is LGHNT, CDR2 FRNRAP, per germline. This CDR3 has 12 amino acids. Trimming took 6 bases from V and 9 from J; bases not matched to a gene: 3.

This clonotype was observed at least ten times. The chain combines TRBV7-9 with TRBJ2-7, with D possibly being TRBD2 (5 bases). V was cut by 4 bases and J by 7 bases, with 11 bases left in between. The CDR3 consists of 12 residues. Germline lookup yields CDR1 SEHNR and CDR2 FQNEAQ (reference sequence). The CDR3 sequence: CASSSPGVEQYF. CDR3 bases: TGTGCCAGCAGCTCCCCCGGGGTTGAGCAGTACTTC.